This T cell receptor (beta chain) was recovered during a study of blood T cell repertoires in COVID-19. This clone was counted only a few times. Produced via immunoSEQ multiplex PCR; TCRdb's table is partial and in-frame only. The table includes about 280,000 clones, approximately 78% detected once. V shed 4 bases and J shed 6 bases, with 13 bases lying between them. CDR3 length equals 13 residues. CDR1 SGHRS and CDR2 YFSETQ come from the germline V gene. The sequencing input was PBMCs or T cells enriched from blood (not recorded which). This receptor was identified in a man aged 40-49 years who had been exposed to COVID-19. V is TRBV5-1 and J is TRBJ1-2, with D tentatively TRBD1 (6 bases). CDR3 in amino acids: CASSPGTIDGYTF. The CDR3 DNA sequence: TGCGCCAGCAGCCCCGGGACAATTGATGGCTACACCTTC.